These T cell receptor beta chains were read from a single sample in a study of PD-L1 blockade in urothelial cancer. Only in-frame clones appear in the TCRdb table, and some are missing; sequencing was by immunoSEQ multiplex PCR. Of about 84,000 clones listed, about 81% were seen once; the top ten hold roughly 9.5%. Sequenced here: PBMCs, sampled around atezolizumab (anti-PD-L1) treatment. These receptors originate from a man in his 70s with urothelial cancer. Each CDR3 is given with its conserved first and last residue. The D gene is left open where the match is weak. The size field is filled for only some rows; it gives once, few, many or a size class.

clone_size	v_call	j_call	cdr3_length	d_call	cdr3_aa	cdr3_nt
-	TRBV7-2	TRBJ2-1	10	-	CAFGAVEQFF	TGTGCCTTTGGGGCGGTAGAGCAGTTCTTC
few	TRBV27	TRBJ1-1	15	TRBD1	CASRPQTGWDTEAFF	TGTGCCAGCAGGCCACAGACAGGGTGGGACACTGAAGCTTTCTTT
-	TRBV2	TRBJ2-1	15	TRBD1	CASSEGQGARWEQFF	TGTGCCAGCAGTGAAGGACAGGGGGCGCGATGGGAGCAGTTCTTC
-	TRBV5-4	TRBJ1-1	14	TRBD1	CASSLGGQGTEAFF	TGTGCCAGCAGCTTGGGAGGACAGGGAACTGAAGCTTTCTTT
-	TRBV5-6	TRBJ2-5	14	-	CASSFRRVSETQYF	TGTGCCAGCAGCTTTAGACGGGTCAGCGAGACCCAGTACTTC
-	TRBV5-1	TRBJ2-5	16	TRBD2	CASTAGTSGRGETQYF	TGCGCCAGCACTGCCGGGACTAGCGGGAGGGGAGAGACCCAGTACTTC
few	TRBV28	TRBJ2-7	13	-	CASSLLSSYEQYF	TGTGCCAGCAGTTTACTCAGCTCCTACGAGCAGTACTTC
-	TRBV9	TRBJ2-3	16	TRBD2	CASSVSGTSGTDTQYF	TGTGCCAGCAGCGTATCCGGGACTAGCGGGACAGATACGCAGTATTTT
-	TRBV7-3	TRBJ2-1	15	TRBD1	CASSFSTGSYNEQFF	TGTGCCAGCAGCTTTTCGACAGGGTCCTACAATGAGCAGTTCTTC
-	TRBV15	TRBJ1-2	13	-	CATSRDFVYGYTF	TGTGCCACCAGCAGAGATTTCGTCTATGGCTACACCTTC
-	TRBV21-1	TRBJ1-1	14	-	CASSQGQGATEAFF	TGTGCCAGCAGCCAAGGACAGGGGGCCACTGAAGCTTTCTTT
once	TRBV9	TRBJ1-2	14	TRBD1	CASSVGQGNYGYTF	TGTGCCAGCAGCGTGGGACAGGGAAACTATGGCTACACCTTC
-	TRBV10-2	TRBJ1-1	13	-	CASRQGIKSEAFF	TGCGCCAGCAGGCAGGGGATTAAGTCTGAAGCTTTCTTT
-	TRBV6-1	TRBJ1-2	15	-	CASSETGWRGYGYTF	TGTGCCAGCAGTGAAACCGGGTGGAGGGGCTATGGCTACACCTTC
-	TRBV7-9	TRBJ1-2	15	-	CASSLVEGDNFGYTF	TGTGCCAGCAGCTTAGTCGAGGGGGATAACTTTGGCTACACCTTC
few	TRBV2	TRBJ1-5	15	-	CASSVSPRGNQPQHF	TGTGCCAGCAGTGTCTCGCCCAGGGGCAATCAGCCCCAGCATTTT
-	TRBV11-2	TRBJ2-7	15	-	CASSPPQGWGYEQYF	TGTGCCAGCAGCCCGCCACAGGGTTGGGGCTACGAGCAGTACTTC
-	TRBV19	TRBJ1-4	15	-	CASRSPRGVYEKLFF	TGTGCCAGTAGATCGCCCAGGGGCGTTTATGAAAAACTGTTTTTT
-	TRBV5-6	TRBJ1-1	13	-	CASSLTPNTEAFF	TGTGCCAGCAGCCTTACACCGAACACTGAAGCTTTCTTT
once	TRBV15	TRBJ2-5	15	-	CATSSAGAGRETQYF	TGTGCCACCAGCAGCGCTGGGGCCGGGCGGGAGACCCAGTACTTC